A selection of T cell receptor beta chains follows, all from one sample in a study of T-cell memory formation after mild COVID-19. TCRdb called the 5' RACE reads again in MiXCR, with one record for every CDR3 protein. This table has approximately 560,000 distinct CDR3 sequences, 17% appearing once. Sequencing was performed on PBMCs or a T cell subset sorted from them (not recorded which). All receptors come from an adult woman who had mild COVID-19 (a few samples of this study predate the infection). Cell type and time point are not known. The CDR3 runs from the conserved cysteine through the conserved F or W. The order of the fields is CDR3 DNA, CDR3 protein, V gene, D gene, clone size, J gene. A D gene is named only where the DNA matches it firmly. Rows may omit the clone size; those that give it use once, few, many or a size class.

TGTGCCAGCAGCGAACGCAGACTAGCGGGAGCGGAGACCCAGTACTTC	CASSERRLAGAETQYF	TRBV7-2	TRBD2	few	TRBJ2-5
TGTGCCAGCACCCAGGGCCAGAGCTCCTACGAGCAGTACTTC	CASTQGQSSYEQYF	TRBV9	-	few	TRBJ2-7
TGTGCCAGCAGTCACACAGGGGTCGCTGGCTACACCTTC	CASSHTGVAGYTF	TRBV6-1	TRBD1	-	TRBJ1-2
TGTGCCAGCAGCTTAGTGCTGGTTTCATCTGGAAACACCATATATTTT	CASSLVLVSSGNTIYF	TRBV7-2	-	once	TRBJ1-3
TGTGCCAGCAGCTCCCCGATGGGAGAGACCCAGTACTTC	CASSSPMGETQYF	TRBV7-9	-	-	TRBJ2-5
TGTGCCAGCAGCTTGGCTTCCCTCACAGATACGCAGTATTTT	CASSLASLTDTQYF	TRBV11-2	-	-	TRBJ2-3
TGTGCCAGCAGTTCGGGGACAGGGGGCGGTTCACACCTCCACTTT	CASSSGTGGGSHLHF	TRBV27	TRBD1	-	TRBJ1-6
TGTGCCAGCATGGGAAGGGCCGGGAAAAATGAGCAGTTCTTC	CASMGRAGKNEQFF	TRBV11-2	-	many	TRBJ2-1
TGTGCCACCAGTGAGTCCGGCCGAGGGGAGACCCAGTACTTC	CATSESGRGETQYF	TRBV24-1	-	-	TRBJ2-5
TGTGCCACCAGTGACCCTGGACTAGCGGGAGGAGACGAGCAGTTCTTC	CATSDPGLAGGDEQFF	TRBV24-1	TRBD2	-	TRBJ2-1
TGTGCCAGCGCGGGGGCCCGGGGAGAGACCCAGTACTTC	CASAGARGETQYF	TRBV7-3	-	many	TRBJ2-5
TGTGCCAGCAGCCAAGACAGCGGGGGAACAGATACGCAGTATTTT	CASSQDSGGTDTQYF	TRBV4-2	TRBD2	-	TRBJ2-3
TGTGCCAGCAGTTCGGGGCCAGGGAGGTGGTATGGCTACACCTTC	CASSSGPGRWYGYTF	TRBV12-3/TRBV12-4	-	-	TRBJ1-2
TGCAGTGAGAGGCCGGCAGCTAGCACAGATACGCAGTATTTT	CSERPAASTDTQYF	TRBV20-1	-	few	TRBJ2-3
TGTGCCAGCAGCTTAATATCTTCCAATGAGCAGTTCTTC	CASSLISSNEQFF	TRBV7-6	-	-	TRBJ2-1
TGTGCCAGCAGCTCCCGACTTGCGCAGTTCTTC	CASSSRLAQFF	TRBV7-9	-	few	TRBJ2-1
TGTGCCAGCAGTACAGCCTACTCTGGAAACACCATATATTTT	CASSTAYSGNTIYF	TRBV12-3/TRBV12-4	-	few	TRBJ1-3
TGTGCCAGCAGCGCACCTCGAATTAGGACTAGCGGGCGCACAGATACGCAGTATTTT	CASSAPRIRTSGRTDTQYF	TRBV9	TRBD2	few	TRBJ2-3
TGTGCCAGCACCACGACAGGGACCCTCTCGGGGACGCAGTATTTT	CASTTTGTLSGTQYF	TRBV6-5	TRBD1	-	TRBJ2-3
TGTGCCAGCAGCCCCCAAGATAAGGCACGGAGCTATGGCTACACCTTC	CASSPQDKARSYGYTF	TRBV7-3	-	few	TRBJ1-2
TGTGCCAGCAGTGGCGCGGATCGGGATACGCAGTATTTT	CASSGADRDTQYF	TRBV28	-	-	TRBJ2-3
TGTGCCAGCAGCGCGGACAGTCAAGGAGACATTCAGTACTTC	CASSADSQGDIQYF	TRBV9	-	-	TRBJ2-4
TGCGCCAGCAGCCCCCCCGTGGCAGGGACCGGCTACACCTTC	CASSPPVAGTGYTF	TRBV5-1	-	-	TRBJ1-2
TGTGCCAGCTCACCGTACAGGGAGATGAACACTGAAGCTTTCTTT	CASSPYREMNTEAFF	TRBV18	-	many	TRBJ1-1
TGCAGTGCTAGACTAGAGGGTGGCGCGAACACCGGGGAGCTGTTTTTT	CSARLEGGANTGELFF	TRBV20-1	-	-	TRBJ2-2
TGTGCCAGCACCCCAGCCCGGCAGGGCTATCAAGACTATGGCTACACCTTC	CASTPARQGYQDYGYTF	TRBV6-1	-	-	TRBJ1-2
TGCGCCAGCAGCTTGGATACGGGGACAGGGAATCTCCTACGGCAGTACTTC	CASSLDTGTGNLLRQYF	TRBV5-1	TRBD1	-	TRBJ2-7
TGTGCCATTGGACAGGGGTTCAACAATGAGCAGTTCTTC	CAIGQGFNNEQFF	TRBV6-5	TRBD1	-	TRBJ2-1
TGTGCCAGCAGCTTACCCCAGGGACTAGCGGGAGAAGCAGATACGCAGTATTTT	CASSLPQGLAGEADTQYF	TRBV11-3	TRBD2	few	TRBJ2-3
TGTGCCACCAGTGATCCTTTGTCGGCTACTACAAACACCGGGGAGCTGTTTTTT	CATSDPLSATTNTGELFF	TRBV24-1	-	few	TRBJ2-2
TGTGCCAGCAGTCCTTACAGGGAGGGGGACTATGGCTACACCTTC	CASSPYREGDYGYTF	TRBV6-2/TRBV6-3	-	-	TRBJ1-2
TGTGCCAGCAGCTCGCGGACAGGCGAACCCTACGAGCAGTACTTC	CASSSRTGEPYEQYF	TRBV7-9	TRBD1	-	TRBJ2-7
TGTGCCAGCACCCCCCCCCGTGACAGGGCGGACTATGGCTACACCTTC	CASTPPRDRADYGYTF	TRBV13	TRBD1	-	TRBJ1-2
TGCGCCAGCAGCTTGGGCCAGGGGGTCGCCGCAGATACGCAGTATTTT	CASSLGQGVAADTQYF	TRBV5-1	TRBD1	-	TRBJ2-3
TGTGCCTGGGGGAAGAAAGGGATAGAAGGCTACACCTTC	CAWGKKGIEGYTF	TRBV30	-	many	TRBJ1-2
TGTGCCAGCAGCTTAAGTCCCCTATCGACAGGACAGGAGACCCAGTACTTC	CASSLSPLSTGQETQYF	TRBV7-2	-	-	TRBJ2-5
TGTGCCACTCGAGCTGGTTGGGGGCGTGTTGACACTGAAGCTTTCTTT	CATRAGWGRVDTEAFF	TRBV6-5	-	once	TRBJ1-1
TGCAGTGCTAGAGGCATCCAGGACGGAGGAAGGGGAAATCAGCCCCAGCATTTT	CSARGIQDGGRGNQPQHF	TRBV20-1	-	-	TRBJ1-5
TGTGCCAGCAGTGAATTAACAGGCTTTTACGAGCAGTACTTC	CASSELTGFYEQYF	TRBV2	-	-	TRBJ2-7
TGTGCCAGCAGCTCACGGACAGGGGGATTAGGCAATCAGCCCCAGCATTTT	CASSSRTGGLGNQPQHF	TRBV7-2	TRBD1	few	TRBJ1-5
TGTGCCAGCAGCCTCCCTCTTTGGGGGGGTTATGGCTACACCTTC	CASSLPLWGGYGYTF	TRBV7-2	-	few	TRBJ1-2
TGCAGCGTTGAAACCGGGATAGGCGAAGAGACCCAGTACTTC	CSVETGIGEETQYF	TRBV29-1	-	few	TRBJ2-5
TGCAGCGTCCGGACTCCATCCGGAGAGCTGTTTTTT	CSVRTPSGELFF	TRBV29-1	-	few	TRBJ2-2
TGTGCCAGCAGCTCAGGACTTACCTACGAGCAGTACTTC	CASSSGLTYEQYF	TRBV7-9	-	few	TRBJ2-7
TGTGCCAGCAGTTTATTGGCACCGAGCTCTGGAAACACCATATATTTT	CASSLLAPSSGNTIYF	TRBV12-3/TRBV12-4	-	-	TRBJ1-3
TGTGCCAGCAGTTTAGCAAGAAGGGTGAGCTCCTACAATGAGCAGTTCTTC	CASSLARRVSSYNEQFF	TRBV12-3/TRBV12-4	-	few	TRBJ2-1
TGCAGCTTCTACCTAAATGAGCAGTTCTTC	CSFYLNEQFF	TRBV29-1	-	-	TRBJ2-1
TGCGCCAGCAGCCAAGAGTCTTACACAGATACGCAGTATTTT	CASSQESYTDTQYF	TRBV4-3	-	few	TRBJ2-3
TGTGCCAGCAGCGAGGGACTAGCGGGCGCCTACGAGCAGTACTTC	CASSEGLAGAYEQYF	TRBV9	TRBD2	few	TRBJ2-7